What follows are 8 T cell receptor beta chains derived from one specimen sequenced in a study of human T cells and chemical hapten exposure. A single record per CDR3 protein comes from TCRdb applying MiXCR to the RACE reads. The repertoire holds 35,000 to 45,000 distinct CDR3 sequences, with about 8.9% as singletons. Time point denoted: patch test 2, 6 weeks after DPC sensitization. Described treatment: therapeutic diphenylcyclopropenone sensitization with weekly scalp DPC. This material consisted of whole blood, taken in connection with sensitization to the hapten diphenylcyclopropenone (DPC). The receptors come from a woman in her thirties or forties with alopecia areata. Some clones in this sample may be carry-over from other donors' samples.

This clonotype came up many times. The gene calls are TRBV6-2 or TRBV6-3 and TRBJ2-1; D remains ambiguous. This CDR3 has 12 residues. Trimming cost V 8 bases and J 8 bases, with 13 bases left between them. CDR1 is MNHEY and CDR2 is SVGEGT in the germline V gene. CDR3 sequence: CASYRRVHEQFF. CDR3 sequence (DNA): TGTGCCAGCTACCGACGGGTTCATGAGCAGTTCTTC.

Points on this clonotype: This sequence may be a read error, since a much larger clone differs from it by one base. The V call is TRBV7-2, the J call TRBJ2-4; perhaps TRBD2 as D (5 bases). Germline values: CDR1 SGHTA, CDR2 FQGNSA. CDR3 size: 15 residues. The CDR3 DNA is TGTGCCAGCAGCAGCTTTGAGCTAGCCAAAAACATTCATTACTTC. It translates to CASSSFELAKNIHYF.

This clonotype has a handful of counts. The rearrangement uses TRBV28 and TRBJ2-1; TRBD1 aligns across 7 bases. The V gene's germline CDR1 is MDHEN and CDR2 SYDVKM. The length of the CDR3 is 11 residues. V lost 2 bases, J lost 14 bases, and 3 bases stayed unmatched. DNA of the CDR3: TGTGCCAGCAGTTTAGACAGGGAAGAGTTCTTC. As protein: CASSLDREEFF.

Note on this clonotype: Since a much larger clone is just one base distant, this may be a read error. V and J are TRBV11-2 and TRBJ2-3; a possible D gene is TRBD2 (6 bases). CDR3 length equals 15 residues. Germline CDR1 SGHAT, CDR2 FQNNGV. Trimming shortened V by 5 bases and J by 4 bases, and 16 bases separated the two germline ends. In nucleotides, the CDR3 is TGTGCCAGCAGCCTATGGGGAGGAGGGTCAGATACGCAGTATTTT. This translates into CASSLWGGGSDTQYF.

This clonotype was seen more than once but under ten times. This chain connects TRBV6-2 or TRBV6-3 to TRBJ1-3; D may be TRBD1 (5 bases). CDR1 and CDR2 (germline): MNHEY, SVGEGT. Trimming left V 4 bases short and J 0 bases short, with 16 bases between. The CDR3 consists of 17 residues. The CDR3 protein is CASSSAPQGRSGNTIYF. The CDR3 DNA sequence: TGTGCCAGCAGTTCCGCCCCCCAGGGCCGCTCTGGAAACACCATATATTTT.

This clonotype was counted many times. The rearrangement uses TRBV5-1 and TRBJ2-2; D remains ambiguous. V gave up 7 bases and J gave up 0 bases, with 10 bases separating them. The CDR3 is made up of 14 amino acids. CDR1 SGHRS and CDR2 YFSETQ come from the germline V gene. The CDR3 protein is CASGSGSNTGELFF. CDR3 bases: TGCGCCAGCGGCTCAGGATCGAACACCGGGGAGCTGTTTTTT.

This clonotype has a count of ten or more. This chain uses TRBV19 with TRBJ1-4, with D uncertain. CDR3 length: 13 amino acids. In germline, CDR1 is LNHDA, CDR2 SQIVND (reference sequence). The germline V and J ends were trimmed by 4 bases and 8 bases, with 11 bases remaining between them. CDR3 sequence reads: CASSTRGGEKLFF. CDR3 DNA: TGTGCCAGTAGTACCCGCGGCGGGGAAAAACTGTTTTTT.

The chain joins TRBV6-2 or TRBV6-3 to TRBJ1-2; possibly TRBD1 for D (6 bases). Germline CDR1 MNHEY, CDR2 SVGEGT. The V end lost 6 bases, the J end lost 2 bases, and 16 bases lay between the germline ends. This CDR3 comprises 15 residues. The CDR3 spells CASRQLGTLNYGYTF. DNA for the CDR3: TGTGCCAGCAGACAACTGGGGACACTCAACTATGGCTACACCTTC.